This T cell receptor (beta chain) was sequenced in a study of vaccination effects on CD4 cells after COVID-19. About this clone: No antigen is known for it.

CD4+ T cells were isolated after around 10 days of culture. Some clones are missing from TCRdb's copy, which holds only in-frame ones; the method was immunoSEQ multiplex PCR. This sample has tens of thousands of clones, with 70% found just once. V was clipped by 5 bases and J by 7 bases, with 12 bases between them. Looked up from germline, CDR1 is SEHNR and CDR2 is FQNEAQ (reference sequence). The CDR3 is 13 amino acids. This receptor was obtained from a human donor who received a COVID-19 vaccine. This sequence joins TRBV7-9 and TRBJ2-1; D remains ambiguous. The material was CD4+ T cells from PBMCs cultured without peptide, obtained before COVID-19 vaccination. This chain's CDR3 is CASSPQMDNEQFF. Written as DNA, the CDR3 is TGTGCCAGCAGCCCACAGATGGATAATGAGCAGTTCTTC.